This entry describes one T cell receptor (beta chain). The antigen is unknown. These data originate in a study of cytomegalovirus exposure and HLA in healthy donors. This CDR3 has 14 residues. Per the germline V gene, CDR1 is MNHEY and CDR2 is SMNVEV (reference sequence). V lost 4 bases, J lost 4 bases, and 13 bases lay in between. Whole-study results and caveats: Association with HLA alleles at 0.05 false discovery rate was found for 16,951 TCR beta sequences in a later analysis. The authors assumed roughly uniform sequencing depth across donors for presence/absence analyses.

The donors comprised healthy bone marrow donors. This PCR relied on a set of 60 Vbeta primers and 13 Jbeta primers. The data were produced by immunoSEQ multiplex PCR, yet TCRdb's version contains in-frame clones alone and is incomplete. The profile shows about 150,000 clones, more than 70% of them singletons. Sequenced sample: PBMCs. The origin of this receptor is a woman aged 40-49 years in good health and CMV-seropositive. The chain has TRBV27 and TRBJ1-2; D gene ambiguous. The CDR3 nucleotides are TGTGCCAGCAGTTCCGCCCACAGCCCCTATGGCTACACCTTC. Amino acid sequence: CASSSAHSPYGYTF.